The clone carrying this TCR beta chain was counted only a few times. Authors' data handling: Nucleated cell number was recorded as an estimate derived from reference gene primer amplification. Sequencing used immunoSEQ multiplex PCR; TCRdb keeps in-frame clones, though not all of them. V and J calls and clone size are given by that table; D and trimming were obtained from the DNA. The repertoire holds roughly 100,000 clones, with 75% to 85% as singletons. The Seattle site enrolled patients during active infection and followed them longitudinally. The entry originates in a study of blood T cell repertoires in COVID-19. In the study overall: Sample material is recorded as cDNA or gDNA derived from T cells, B-cell-depleted T cells, or PBMCs.

V was pared by 2 bases and J by 7 bases, with 12 bases between. The V gene's germline CDR1 is GTSNPN and CDR2 SVGIG (reference sequence). The CDR3 is 14 residues long. Sequencing input: peripheral blood. The receptor was isolated from an elderly man with COVID-19, enrolled during active disease. The gene calls are TRBV30 and TRBJ1-6; D is perhaps TRBD1 (6 bases). In DNA, the CDR3 is TGTGCCTGGAGTCGAGGGGGGGGAAATTCACCCCTCCACTTT. It translates to CAWSRGGGNSPLHF.